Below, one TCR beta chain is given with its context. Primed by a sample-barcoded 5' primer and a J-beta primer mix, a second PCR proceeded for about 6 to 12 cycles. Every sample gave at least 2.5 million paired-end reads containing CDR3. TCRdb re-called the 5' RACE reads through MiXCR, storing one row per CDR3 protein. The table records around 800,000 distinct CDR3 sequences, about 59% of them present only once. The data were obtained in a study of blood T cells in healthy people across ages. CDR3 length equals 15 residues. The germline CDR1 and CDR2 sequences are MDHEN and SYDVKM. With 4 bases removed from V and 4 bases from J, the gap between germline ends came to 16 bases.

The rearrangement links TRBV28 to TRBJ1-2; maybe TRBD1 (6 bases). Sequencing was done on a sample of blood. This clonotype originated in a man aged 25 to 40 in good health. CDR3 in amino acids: CASSSYRVTSYGYTF. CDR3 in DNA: TGTGCCAGCAGTTCTTACAGGGTGACTTCCTATGGCTACACCTTC.